The clone carrying this T cell receptor beta chain was seen only once. As yet, its antigen is unknown. There are 15 residues in the CDR3. Germline V gives CDR1 KGHSH, CDR2 LQKENI. The V gene lost 5 bases and the J gene lost 0 bases, with 11 bases spanning the gap. This sample's treatment: over 15 received Ad26.COV2.S at low or high dose, single or two shots; about 5 received placebo; per-sample allocation not given. Samples were taken on day 63 after the first vaccine or placebo injection. The source of the sample is a study of Ad26.COV2.S vaccination and SARS-CoV-2 variants. Study-level findings and limits: People given the vaccine had a wider spike-specific TCR breadth than placebo recipients did.

The protocol was immunoSEQ multiplex PCR, while the TCRdb copy is restricted to in-frame clones and leaves out a portion. The sample carries more than 300,000 clones, around 89% recorded once. The genes are TRBV18 and TRBJ2-4; D ambiguous. This sample comprised peripheral blood, obtained in a trial of Ad26.COV2.S vaccine versus placebo. The receptor's source is a person aged 18 to 65 who received the Ad26.COV2.S COVID-19 vaccine or a placebo. The CDR3 bases are TGTGCCAGCTCAACCCGGACCGTAGCCAAAAACATTCAGTACTTC. Protein sequence: CASSTRTVAKNIQYF.